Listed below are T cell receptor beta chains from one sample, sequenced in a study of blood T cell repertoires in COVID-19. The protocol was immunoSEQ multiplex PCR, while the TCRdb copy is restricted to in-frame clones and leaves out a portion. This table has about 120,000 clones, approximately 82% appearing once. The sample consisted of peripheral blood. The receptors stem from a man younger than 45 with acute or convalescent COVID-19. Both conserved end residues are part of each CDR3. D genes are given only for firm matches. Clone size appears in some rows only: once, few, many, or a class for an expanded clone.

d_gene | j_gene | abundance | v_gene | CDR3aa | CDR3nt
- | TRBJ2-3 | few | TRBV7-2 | CASSPTKSDTQYF | TGTGCCAGCAGCCCCACTAAATCAGATACGCAGTATTTT
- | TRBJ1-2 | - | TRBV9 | CASRGSYYGYTF | TGTGCCAGCAGGGGGAGTTACTATGGCTACACCTTC
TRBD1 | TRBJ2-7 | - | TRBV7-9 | CASSPSGTGDVEQYF | TGTGCCAGCAGCCCCTCCGGGACAGGGGATGTCGAGCAGTACTTC
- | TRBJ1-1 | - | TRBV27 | CASSLYPKRDTEAFF | TGTGCCAGCAGTCTCTACCCTAAGCGGGACACTGAAGCTTTCTTT
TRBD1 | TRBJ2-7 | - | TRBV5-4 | CASSLGTAEQYF | TGTGCCAGCAGCCTCGGGACAGCAGAGCAGTACTTC
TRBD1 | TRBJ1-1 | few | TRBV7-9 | CASSLGQVNTEAFF | TGTGCCAGCAGTCTCGGACAGGTGAACACTGAAGCTTTCTTT
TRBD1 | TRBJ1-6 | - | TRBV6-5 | CASSYFTGGNSPLHF | TGTGCCAGCAGTTACTTCACAGGGGGTAATTCACCCCTCCACTTT
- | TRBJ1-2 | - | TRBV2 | CASSEGGNYGYTF | TGTGCCAGCAGTGAGGGGGGGAACTATGGCTACACCTTC
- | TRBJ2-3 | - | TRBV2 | CAGLGSTNTQYF | TGTGCCGGCCTAGGGAGCACAAATACGCAGTATTTT
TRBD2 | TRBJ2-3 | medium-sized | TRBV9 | CASSVALAGADTQYF | TGTGCCAGCAGCGTAGCTCTAGCGGGAGCAGATACGCAGTATTTT
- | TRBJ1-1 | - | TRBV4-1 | CASSQGGGVTEAFF | TGCGCCAGCAGCCAAGGCGGGGGTGTCACTGAAGCTTTCTTT
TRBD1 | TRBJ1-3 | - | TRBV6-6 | CASSPQGGPGSGNTIYF | TGTGCCAGCAGTCCCCAAGGGGGCCCCGGCTCTGGAAACACCATATATTTT
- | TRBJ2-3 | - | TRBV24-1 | CATRDRYPTDTQYF | TGTGCCACCAGAGACAGATACCCCACAGATACGCAGTATTTT
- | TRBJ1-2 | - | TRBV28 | CASSLSGFYGYTF | TGTGCCAGCAGTTTATCCGGGTTCTATGGCTACACCTTC
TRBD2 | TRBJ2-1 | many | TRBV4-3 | CASSQEGLAGGPGEQFF | TGCGCCAGCAGCCAAGAGGGACTAGCGGGGGGGCCTGGTGAGCAGTTCTTC
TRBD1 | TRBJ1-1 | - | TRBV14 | CASSQDVGQVDTEAFF | TGTGCCAGCAGCCAAGATGTAGGACAGGTAGACACTGAAGCTTTCTTT
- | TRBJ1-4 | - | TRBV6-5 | CASSPGGREKLFF | TGTGCCAGCAGTCCCGGAGGAAGAGAAAAACTGTTTTTT
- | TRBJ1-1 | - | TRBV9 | CASSEAGPGNTEAFF | TGTGCCAGCAGTGAGGCGGGCCCCGGGAACACTGAAGCTTTCTTT
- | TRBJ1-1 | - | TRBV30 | CAWRGLGGNTEAFF | TGTGCCTGGCGTGGGCTGGGGGGGAACACTGAAGCTTTCTTT
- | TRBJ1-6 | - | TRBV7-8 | CASSPLGGYDNSPLHF | TGTGCCAGCAGCCCCCTCGGAGGGTACGATAATTCACCCCTCCACTTT
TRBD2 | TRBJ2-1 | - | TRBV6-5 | CASRPSGRRHEQFF | TGTGCCAGCAGGCCCAGCGGGAGGCGCCATGAGCAGTTCTTC
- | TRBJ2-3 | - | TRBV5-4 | CASSFRDAADTQYF | TGTGCCAGCAGCTTTCGTGACGCGGCAGATACGCAGTATTTT
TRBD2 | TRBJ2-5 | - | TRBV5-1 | CASSGYSGVTETQYF | TGCGCCAGCAGCGGATATAGCGGGGTGACGGAGACCCAGTACTTC
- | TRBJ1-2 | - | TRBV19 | CASRGRGFYGYTF | TGTGCCAGCCGGGGCAGGGGTTTTTATGGCTACACCTTC
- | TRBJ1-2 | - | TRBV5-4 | CASSEDGQFRTF | TGTGCCAGCAGCGAAGACGGACAGTTCCGCACCTTC